A selection of T cell receptor beta chains follows, all from one sample in a study of CD8+ T cells in alopecia areata. TCRdb's copy holds only in-frame clones and misses some; the assay was immunoSEQ multiplex PCR. In the table there are fewer than 200,000 clones, around 50% of which are singletons. Sequences were derived from CD4+ T cells sorted from blood, sampled at week 0. The receptors originated from a human donor with alopecia areata. The CDR3 runs from the conserved cysteine through the conserved F or W. Expanded clones are given a class, and other clones once, few, many or no size at all.

v_call	clone_size	j_call	cdr3_aa
TRBV4-2	NA	TRBJ1-2	CASSQDRTEHGYTF
TRBV11-2	NA	TRBJ2-1	CASSLQRSYEQFF
TRBV7-2	NA	TRBJ2-1	CASSGTSGGSSYNEQFF
TRBV5-1	NA	TRBJ2-1	CASSETGNNEQFF
TRBV25-1	NA	TRBJ1-2	CASSMGQGFGYTF
TRBV4-1	few	TRBJ2-5	CASSSPVRGKTQYF
TRBV7-2	NA	TRBJ1-5	CASSKDGSNQPQHF
TRBV5-1	NA	TRBJ2-5	CASSLGHSQETQYF
TRBV5-5	NA	TRBJ1-1	CASSLLQGLWNTEAFF
TRBV11-3	NA	TRBJ2-7	CASSPGPQDPEQYF
TRBV6-5	NA	TRBJ2-5	CASSYGGARPVETQYF